The clone carrying this TCR beta chain was seen a few times. No antigen is known for it. Every isolated RNA sample was fully reverse transcribed, so sequencing captured expressed TCRB transcripts. Approximately 3.6 million reads were obtained on average from naive, central memory and regulatory T cell samples. Clones were sequenced by immunoSEQ multiplex PCR, and TCRdb holds only the in-frame ones, with some missing. In the table there are hundreds of thousands of clones, over 12% of which are singletons. This entry comes from a study of beta chain features in type 1 diabetes. Findings and caveats of the study: Individuals with type 1 diabetes displayed fewer insertions and more deletions at VDJ junctions. Moderate yet significant TCRB CDR3 shortening was seen in Type 1 diabetes patients in all four CD4+ subsets.

The CDR3 is made up of 17 amino acids. The germline V gene encodes CDR1 SQVTM and CDR2 ANQGSEA. V dropped 5 bases and J dropped 0; count of bases not matched to a gene: 14. The V gene is TRBV29-1, the J gene TRBJ2-3, with TRBD1 matching over 7 bases. Source material: naive CD4+ T cells from blood. This TCR was recovered from a man aged 18 to 30 with type 1 diabetes. The CDR3 sequence: CSVPFGTALTSTDTQYF. CDR3 nucleotide sequence: TGCAGCGTTCCCTTTGGGACAGCCTTAACTAGCACAGATACGCAGTATTTT.